This T cell receptor (beta chain) appears in the sequencing data of a study of cytomegalovirus exposure and HLA in healthy donors (dated by TCRdb to about 2017). Regarding the complete study: In an earlier analysis of under 600 of the donors, 276 Gb of sequence data and just under 120 million unique TCR beta sequences from about 190 million T cells were reported. An early release that covered 640 HLA-typed donors contained 250 to 350 gigabases of sequencing data and 70 million to 100 million unique TCR sequences. The genetic ancestry cluster associated with self-reported Caucasian donors included 81% of the 398 genotyped donors. The study aimed to test whether signatures of past pathogen exposure could be identified by cataloging public T cell receptors. The T cell repertoires of 666 subjects were profiled by immunosequencing and related to cytomegalovirus serostatus. Besides the first cohort of 550 to 750 subjects, a separate validation cohort made up of about 120 different subjects was used. The study combined high-throughput TCR immunosequencing, statistical association of individual TCRs with disease status, and machine learning to predict cytomegalovirus infection status. To study patterns of TCR occurrence, a later analysis re-analyzed previously published TCR beta repertoires from under 750 donors and added high-resolution HLA genotyping. Rather than using new phenotypic data, the later analysis identified candidate immune exposures from TCR beta sequences and from how often those sequences occurred across donors. An earlier analysis of around 580 of the donors used high-throughput TCR beta sequencing to judge whether each TCR beta V gene segment behaved as functional or pseudogenic. Donor age, sex, ethnicity and CMV serostatus were compiled alongside the repertoire data. A later genetic analysis took genome-wide SNP genotypes for 398 of the 666 donors and used that subset as a discovery cohort. All discovery cohort repertoires had been generated using a single sequencing platform. Class I and class II HLA loci were covered by the typing at four-digit resolution. The number of typed donors differed by locus: about 620-640 for A, B, C, DRB1 and DQB1; approximately 520 for DQA1; approximately 610 for DPA1; and about 450 for DPB1. Roughly five DR-DQ haplotypes were treated as single units for association and clustering because of strong linkage in the cohort. On average, roughly 240,000 unique TCR beta nucleotide sequences were sequenced per donor among a few hundred genotyped donors of the cohort, with around 19% of those sequences being non-productive.

The cohort was made up of 650 to 700 healthy bone marrow donors. All cohort members were sampled while nominally healthy, although unrecorded immune exposures were likely present. The donor was CMV seronegative and belonged to the group of 352 seronegative cohort members. A peripheral blood sample was collected from each donor, and TCR beta sequencing was performed on peripheral blood mononuclear cells. Genomic DNA was extracted from the blood cell samples with the Qiagen DNeasy Blood Extraction Kit. The CDR3 runs 14 amino acids, cysteine and phenylalanine included. This entry keeps only the CDR3 DNA: 42 bases, framed from base 1. V is clipped by 5 bases and J by 2 bases, and the sequence between their germline boundaries is 13 bases long. Based on the germline V gene, the CDR1 and CDR2 sequences are MDHEN and SYDVKM. Findings and caveats that apply to the study as a whole: A total of about 150 TCR beta chains were listed by the study as associated with cytomegalovirus. A cluster of highly shared sequence variants was judged likely to represent a technical artifact of the sequencing pipeline. In a later analysis, several top co-occurrence clusters were reported to appear linked to parvovirus B19, influenza, CMV and Epstein-Barr virus. Immune exposure information for the cohort was limited to CMV serostatus. An earlier analysis of some 590 of the donors showed that most TCR beta V segments appeared in productive rearrangements either about 87% or about 30% of the time, which broadly matched IMGT annotations. The earlier analysis of approximately 560 of the donors excluded fewer than 20 rarely observed V segments, including chromosome 9 orphons, because counts were too low. A few of the identified cytomegalovirus-associated TCR beta chains were confirmed in vitro to be specific for cytomegalovirus antigens. According to a later genetic analysis, donors in an Asian-associated ancestry cluster had fewer N-insertions in productive TCRs than the roughly 700-donor mean. In a later analysis, the rate of TCR association differed among HLA loci, with DRB1 alleles having the most associated TCRs and HLA-C alleles having the fewest. In both the original and validation cohorts, the classifier was reported to diagnose cytomegalovirus status with high specificity and sensitivity. A later analysis found that HLA-associated TCR beta chains were more clonally expanded and had lower generation probabilities than equally common non-associated chains. Linkage disequilibrium might explain the correlated functional status among segregating V segments, but an unknown experimental factor could not be ruled out. HLA typing was unavailable for some donors at each locus, so association tests used only the typed subset. The authors suggested that the approach could potentially be generalized to other disease states and immunological phenotypes. The cohort was sequenced for TCR beta chains only, and without alpha or paired-chain data the features that could be detected were limited. Most CMV-associated TCR beta chains appeared to be HLA-restricted in a later analysis, and the HLA associations seemed to be driven largely by CMV exposure. Across donors, most TCR sequences were observed very rarely, whereas some public TCRs were present in many individuals. The 87-base-pair reads could not distinguish some IMGT-functional V segments, including TRBV6-2 and TRBV6-3, so those segments were excluded. V-gene and J-gene trimming of TCR beta chains was associated with a missense DCLRE1C variant in a later genetic analysis, and the association was replicated in an independent cohort. A further reported finding was that TCR beta sequences accurately predicted the HLA-A and HLA-B alleles for most subjects in the first cohort. When HLA alleles, especially DR and DQ, strongly co-occurred, TCR associations were difficult to assign to individual alleles. In a later analysis, around 17,000 TCR beta sequences were associated with specific HLA alleles at a false discovery rate of 0.05. Roughly uniform sequencing depth across donors was assumed in presence/absence analyses, although this assumption may not hold.

Library construction relied on the immunoSEQ multiplex PCR assay. The multiplex PCR relied on a mix of 60 forward primers for TCR Vbeta segments and 13 reverse primers for TCR Jbeta segments. A multiplex PCR assay on genomic DNA amplified the CDR3 region of rearranged TCR beta genes. On the Illumina HiSeq System, the amplified TCR beta libraries were sequenced as 87-base-pair reads. Under the source paper's analysis protocol: A later analysis tallied 70 million to 100 million unique TCR beta chains across the 700 or so repertoires, and around 12 million of those chains were shared by two or more donors. A nearest-neighbor algorithm error-corrected the raw reads and collapsed the reads into unique sequences, merging closely related sequences to remove PCR and sequencing errors. Alignment of CDR3 sequences to IMGT reference sequences was used to assign V, D and J gene segments. For a sequence to be retained, a match of at least six nucleotides was required to both a V gene segment and a J gene segment. A rearrangement counted as productive if the CDR3 had no stop codons and remained in frame with V and J, and every other rearrangement counted as non-productive. CDR3 was defined according to IMGT convention as the region running from the second conserved V-encoded cysteine to the conserved J-encoded phenylalanine. The earlier analysis of about 620 of the donors excluded sequences that lacked an unambiguous match to a single V gene segment. In an earlier analysis of 587 of the donors, a V segment was called functional when productive rearrangements were above 56.7%, and segregating when the standard deviation between donors exceeded 5%. A statistical classification framework was built for diagnosing cytomegalovirus status from the catalog of TCR beta chain sequences. In a later analysis, TCR nucleotide sequences were compared against IMGT/GENE-DB human TR gene sequences so that V and J genes could be assigned. The TCRdist pipeline was used in a later analysis to assign CDR3 sequences and most-parsimonious VDJ recombination scenarios. A later analysis defined each TCR beta chain by its CDR3 amino acid sequence plus V-gene family, and excluded reads lacking a unique V-gene family. A later analysis removed 592 highly shared, low-generation-probability nucleotide sequences to deal with suspected cross-contamination and a sequencing artifact. A later analysis calculated a clonal expansion index for each public chain from normalized within-repertoire ranks of inferred template counts. Generation probabilities in a later analysis came from a VDJ recombination model fitted to out-of-frame rearrangements, and those results were checked against IGoR. In a later analysis, hypergeometric tests were used to score TCR-TCR, TCR-HLA and TCR-CMV co-occurrence, with a repertoire-size bias correction applied to TCR pairs. To estimate false discovery rates, a later analysis permuted the HLA or CMV assignments 20 times. A later analysis grouped co-occurring TCRs with DBSCAN, adding TCRdist sequence similarity when clustering within HLA-allele-positive subsets. Repertoires with fewer than 30,000 or more than 120,000 public chains, plus five repertoires with anomalous nucleotide sharing, were excluded from co-occurrence clustering. TCRdb carries this immuneACCESS record with in-frame sequences only. Its versions omit some clonotypes, under half of them owing to an unresolved V gene in the studies checked, with the rest unexplained. The DNA gave D and trimming, while V, J and clone size come from that table. The table for this sample lists around 110,000 clones; around 85% of them were counted only once. Of the sample, 2% to 2.5% is held by the ten largest clones.

In the case of this clone: The specificity of this receptor is unknown. Base qualities are not provided; no much larger clone lies one nucleotide away.

The origin of this receptor is a man aged 25 to 45 in good health and CMV-seronegative. The sequenced material came from PBMCs. The V gene is TRBV28 and the J gene is TRBJ2-7; the D segment could be TRBD1, given 6 matching bases. The CDR3 loop reads CASSAPGHTYEQYF. The DNA reads TGTGCCAGCAGTGCCCCGGGACATACCTACGAGCAGTACTTC.